The present entry profiles one TCR beta chain with its context. This sample stems from a study of cytomegalovirus exposure and HLA in healthy donors. Trimming at V came to 4 bases and at J to 1 base, leaving 9 bases not matched to a gene. The CDR3 has 16 residues. Germline loops: CDR1 SGHDN, CDR2 FVKESK. Profiled with immunoSEQ multiplex PCR; TCRdb holds only in-frame clones, not every one. The data show 110,000 to 150,000 clones, with approximately 89% seen just once and 0.69% held by the top ten. Source material: PBMCs. This TCR was sampled from a young man in good health and CMV-seronegative. This rearrangement joins TRBV14 to TRBJ2-5; TRBD2 aligns across 7 bases. Here the CDR3 reads CASSLGWGGFQETQYF. CDR3 DNA: TGTGCCAGCAGCCTGGGGTGGGGGGGATTCCAAGAGACCCAGTACTTC.